This TCR beta chain came from a study of cytomegalovirus exposure and HLA in healthy donors. Primers: 60 Vbeta forward and 13 Jbeta reverse. In the authors' workflow: It was a later analysis that counted approximately 81 million unique TCR beta chains, of which 8.5 million to 12 million were shared. Clones were sequenced by immunoSEQ multiplex PCR, and TCRdb holds only the in-frame ones, with some missing. V and J calls plus clone size are reproduced from that table; the DNA served to infer D and trimming. The table lists under 200,000 clones, roughly 80% of them singletons. Findings and limits, study-wide: TCR beta V- and J-gene trimming was later associated with a missense DCLRE1C variant. The authors enumerated 164 TCR beta chains as linked to cytomegalovirus.

Germline CDR1 and CDR2: MNHEY and SVGAGI. This CDR3 is 13 amino acids long. Deletions cut 2 bases from V and 14 bases from J, with 16 bases between. As regards this clone: Its antigen is currently unknown.

The source is a woman aged 45-65 years in good health and CMV-seronegative. Sequencing was done on a sample of PBMCs. The chain has TRBV6-5 and TRBJ2-1; tentatively, D is TRBD2 (5 bases). CDR3 nucleotides: TGTGCCAGCAGTTACCTCTTATCCGGGATCGAGTTCTTC. It encodes CASSYLLSGIEFF.